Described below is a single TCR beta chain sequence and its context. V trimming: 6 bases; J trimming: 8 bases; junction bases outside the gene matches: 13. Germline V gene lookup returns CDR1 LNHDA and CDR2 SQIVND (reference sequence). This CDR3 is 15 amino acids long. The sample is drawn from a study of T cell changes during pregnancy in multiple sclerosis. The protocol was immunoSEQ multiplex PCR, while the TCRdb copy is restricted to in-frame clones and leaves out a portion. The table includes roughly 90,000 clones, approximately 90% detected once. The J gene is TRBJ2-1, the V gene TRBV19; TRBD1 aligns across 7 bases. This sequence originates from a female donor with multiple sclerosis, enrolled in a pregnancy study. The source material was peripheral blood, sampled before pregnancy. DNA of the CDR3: TGTGCCAGTAGCAGACAGGGTAAGGGGTGGGATGAGCAGTTCTTC. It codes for CASSRQGKGWDEQFF.